These 17 T cell receptor beta chains were all obtained from the same sample, sequenced in a study of blood T cells in healthy people across ages. Then a second PCR, running about 6 to 11 cycles, was carried out with a sample-barcoded 5' primer and a J-beta primer mix. A single record per CDR3 protein comes from TCRdb applying MiXCR to the 5' RACE reads. The sample lists approximately 810,000 distinct CDR3 sequences; 25% to 35% were seen once. Sequencing was done on a sample of blood. These receptor sequences come from a woman of 80 years or more in good health.

This clonotype was picked up many times. This chain links TRBV5-1 with TRBJ2-3, with unresolved D. Germline CDR1 and CDR2: SGHRS and YFSETQ. The V end lost 0 bases, the J end lost 6 bases, and 8 bases lay between the germline ends. The CDR3 extends over 13 amino acids. CDR3 sequence (DNA): TGCGCCAGCAGCTTGGCTAGAAGTGATACGCAGTATTTT. It encodes CASSLARSDTQYF.

This sequence joins TRBV5-1 and TRBJ1-1; perhaps TRBD1 as D (6 bases). This CDR3 has 13 residues. V dropped 4 bases and J dropped 7 bases, with 14 bases sitting between them. Per the germline V gene, CDR1 is SGHRS and CDR2 is YFSETQ. The CDR3 spells CASSRRTAYEAFF. The CDR3 bases are TGCGCCAGCAGCCGTCGGACAGCCTATGAAGCTTTCTTT. Full variable domain (missing parts from reference TRBV5-1 and TRBJ1-1): KAGVTQTPRYLIKTRGQQVTLSCSPISGHRSVSWYQQTPGQGLQFLFEYFSETQRNKGNFPGRFSGRQFSNSRSEMNVSTLELGDSALYLCASSRRTAYEAFFGQGTRLTVV.

This clonotype showed up many times. This chain links TRBV20-1 with TRBJ2-7; 9 bases map to TRBD1. The V gene's germline CDR1 is DFQATT and CDR2 SNEGSKA (reference sequence). With 1 base clipped from V and 1 base from J, the junction kept 2 bases outside the gene matches. The CDR3 sequence is 14 residues long. CDR3 protein: CSARGGQGSYEQYF. Written as DNA, the CDR3 is TGCAGTGCTAGAGGGGGACAGGGTTCCTACGAGCAGTACTTC.

To note about this clonotype: A read error is possible here, since a much larger clone lies one base away. The V and J genes are TRBV28 and TRBJ2-1; 12 bases are shared with TRBD1. Germline CDR1 reads MDHEN; CDR2 reads SYDVKM. The CDR3 extends over 15 amino acids. The CDR3 loop is CASSSAGTGGNEQVF. The CDR3 nucleotides read TGTGCCAGCAGTTCCGCCGGGACAGGGGGCAATGAGCAGGTCTTC.

V and J are TRBV20-1 and TRBJ2-4, with 11 bases aligning to TRBD2. The J call may be mistaken, given a closer DNA end match to TRBJ2-5. Germline V gene data show CDR1 as DFQATT and CDR2 as SNEGSKA (reference sequence). CDR3 size: 15 residues. This CDR3 reads CSARDRGLAEETQYF. CDR3 DNA sequence: TGCAGTGCTAGAGATCGGGGACTAGCGGAAGAGACCCAGTACTTC.

This clonotype showed up many times. The chain employs TRBV7-2 and TRBJ1-1; TRBD1 matches 8 bases. CDR1 and CDR2 (germline): SGHTA, FQGNSA. This CDR3 has 15 amino acids. Trimming at V came to 5 bases and at J to 0 bases, leaving 5 bases not matched to a gene. For the CDR3, the DNA is TGTGCCAGCAGCCCCCAGGGGGCGGTGAACACTGAAGCTTTCTTT. Translation: CASSPQGAVNTEAFF.

This clonotype was seen repeatedly, ten times or more. The CDR3 coding sequence is TGTGCCAGCAGCTTCGACATACGGTTCACAGATACGCAGTATTTT. It codes for CASSFDIRFTDTQYF. This chain links TRBV5-4 with TRBJ2-3; D is uncertain. Per germline, CDR1 SGHNT and CDR2 YYREEE (reference sequence). The CDR3 is 15 residues long. V was pared by 2 bases and J by 2 bases, with 12 bases between.

The chain recombines TRBV28 with TRBJ2-5; 9 bases match TRBD2. Germline CDR1 MDHEN, CDR2 SYDVKM. V gave up 6 bases and J gave up 5 bases; unmatched junction bases: 13. The CDR3 length is 16 residues. The CDR3 reads CASSSRLTRGGETQYF. The DNA of the CDR3 is TGTGCCAGCAGCTCCCGGCTGACGCGGGGGGGCGAGACCCAGTACTTC.

This clonotype was counted ten times or more. V is TRBV7-2 and J is TRBJ2-1; a possible D gene is TRBD2 (5 bases). There are 14 residues in the CDR3. Per germline, CDR1 SGHTA and CDR2 FQGNSA. V was pared by 4 bases and J by 5 bases, with 12 bases between. The CDR3 nucleotides are TGTGCCAGCAGCTCCCCCGCGAGGGACAATGAGCAGTTCTTC. It specifies CASSSPARDNEQFF.

The gene calls are TRBV20-1 and TRBJ2-3; TRBD2 matches at 10 bases. The CDR3 covers 18 residues. The V segment lost 4 bases and the J segment 2 bases; nucleotides outside the gene matches: 15. Germline CDR1 is DFQATT and CDR2 is SNEGSKA (reference sequence). As DNA, the CDR3 is TGCAGTGCTACTTCAGGCCTAGCGGGAGCTTTCTCCACAGATACGCAGTATTTT. It is translated as CSATSGLAGAFSTDTQYF.

Many counts were recorded for this clonotype. The CDR3 loop reads CASSLAASPYNEQFF. The CDR3 nucleotides are TGTGCCAGCAGCTTGGCAGCCTCCCCCTACAATGAGCAGTTCTTC. The rearrangement links TRBV11-2 to TRBJ2-1; the D is unclear. Trimming removed 3 bases from V and 2 bases from J, with 11 bases in between. The CDR3 has 15 amino acids. Germline assignment: CDR1 SGHAT and CDR2 FQNNGV.

Concerning this clonotype itself: One end of the junction is discordant with germline, which a read error may explain. The V call is TRBV9, the J call TRBJ2-5; TRBD2 aligns across 14 bases. The CDR3 is made up of 17 amino acids. CDR1 and CDR2 (germline): SGDLS, YYNGEE. CDR3: CAGSVGGLAGDQETQYF. The DNA of the CDR3 is TGTGCCGGCAGCGTAGGGGGACTAGCGGGAGATCAAGAGACCCAGTACTTC.

Of note for this clonotype: A much larger clone lies one base from this, so it may be a read error. The J gene is TRBJ1-2, the V gene TRBV20-1; maybe TRBD1 (6 bases). Germline values: CDR1 DFQATT, CDR2 SNEGSKA (reference sequence). The CDR3 runs 14 residues. Trimming cost V 0 bases and J 4 bases, with 12 bases left between them. CDR3: CSAREATGPYGYTF. The DNA of the CDR3 is TGCAGTGCTAGAGAAGCGACAGGACCCTATGGCTACACCTTC.

This clonotype was seen a few times. J is TRBJ1-2 and V is TRBV2; 8 nucleotides agree with TRBD1. This CDR3 spans 14 amino acids. Germline loops: CDR1 SNHLY, CDR2 FYNNEI. The junction had 8 bases not matched to a gene; V was cut back by 5 bases and J by 6 bases. CDR3 residues: CASSWTGPLDGYTF. The CDR3 DNA is TGTGCCAGCAGTTGGACAGGGCCTCTAGATGGCTACACCTTC.

J is TRBJ1-5 and V is TRBV6-1; D unclear. The CDR3 spans 16 residues. Germline-derived CDR1 and CDR2 are MNHNS and SASEGT. V was trimmed by 6 bases and J by 3 bases, leaving 18 bases between them. CDR3: CASRAFLGQVNQPQHF. As DNA, the CDR3 is TGTGCCAGCAGAGCTTTTCTCGGGCAGGTCAATCAGCCCCAGCATTTT.

This clonotype was observed at least ten times. The chain combines TRBV7-9 with TRBJ2-3; 9 bases agree with TRBD1. Germline trimming cut 9 bases from V and 1 base from J; bases unmatched to any gene: 8. This CDR3 has 15 amino acids. Germline-derived CDR1 and CDR2 are SEHNR and FQNEAQ (reference sequence). The CDR3 protein is CASSARDRGTDTQYF. In DNA form, the CDR3 reads TGTGCCAGTAGTGCCCGGGACAGGGGCACAGATACGCAGTATTTT.

The rearrangement joins TRBV6-1 to TRBJ2-2; 9 bases line up with TRBD1. This CDR3 has 15 amino acids. The J segment lost 4 bases and the V segment lost 7 bases, leaving 7 bases of the junction unmatched. Germline assignment: CDR1 MNHNS and CDR2 SASEGT. Written as DNA, the CDR3 is TGTGCCAGCAAGAGACAGGGGGAGGTCACCGGGGAGCTGTTTTTT. Its translation is CASKRQGEVTGELFF.